This T cell receptor beta chain was sequenced for a study of T cells after posttransplantation cyclophosphamide (dated by TCRdb to 2016 to 2017). For the study in its entirety: T cell repertoire reconstitution was tracked by TRB sequencing after myeloablative bone marrow transplantation in which posttransplantation cyclophosphamide was used as GVHD prophylaxis. Public TRB sequences were compared against a database of over 3,000 sequences linked to responses to pathogens, tumor antigens, self-antigens and alloantigens. Samples from around 35 PTCy-treated patients and 16 related bone marrow donors of those patients were subjected to antigen receptor sequencing. Blood from all 35 or so PTCy patients with 1-year posttransplant specimens was subjected to TRB sequencing. In 3 patients, TRB sequencing was also performed on up to roughly 3 more blood samples taken 2 to 5.2 years after transplant, and in 4 patients, pretransplant blood was also TRB-sequenced. TRA and TRB clonality were tightly correlated in eight to ten samples, so subsequent TCR analyses focused on TRB only.

Concerning this clone itself: Its target antigen remains unknown. No clone much larger than this one lies a single base away; base qualities are absent.

Related bone marrow donors provided peripheral blood samples on the day of marrow donation. Mononuclear cells from peripheral blood and bone marrow were separated by Ficoll-Hypaque density centrifugation and then cryopreserved. From a lookup of the germline V gene, CDR1 and CDR2 are SGHAT and FQNNGV. V is cut by 2 bases and J by 5 bases, and the space between the germline ends is 12 bases. The CDR3 covers 14 residues, taking in both the cysteine and the phenylalanine. The entry retains the CDR3 DNA only, 42 bases that are in frame from base 1. Genomic DNA was the input for TRB sequencing, which was run either with the immunoSEQ assay at survey resolution or with the hsTCRB kit. The source study handled its data this way. The immunoSEQ software handled initial read processing, and the LymphoSeq R package was used for repertoire analyses. Clonality was calculated as 1 minus normalized Shannon entropy, and the Gini coefficient was also calculated for each TRB dataset. To infer phenotypes in unsorted samples, TRB sequences from sorted subsets of the recipient or donor were mapped onto unsorted samples from the same recipient. TCRdb retrieved this table from immuneACCESS and kept in-frame rearrangements only. Not all clones are present; in checked studies, unresolved V genes account for under half, and no reason is known for the remainder. Clonal size and the V and J genes are those of that table, whereas D and trimming came from the DNA. This sample holds around 30,000 clones; roughly 88% were observed only once. The top ten clonotypes cover less than 3.5% of the sample.

Points the paper makes about the study in general: Across roughly 40 patients, recipient CMV seropositivity and CMV reactivation were highly associated with TRB clonality; PTCy diversity was similar to CNI/methotrexate controls. At 1-2 months, donor-recipient similarity was low but rose over the first year, and the later blood repertoires were often dominated by donor CD8+ memory clones. The TRB repertoires of T cells infiltrating skin or the GI tract showed only limited overlap with the TRB repertoires found in blood.

The sequencing sample was made of PBMCs. The sequence derives from a man over 45. The chain is made from TRBV11-2 and TRBJ1-2; the D gene is perhaps TRBD1, on 5 matching bases. CDR3 sequence: CASSLTRDGYGYTF. In nucleotides, the sequence is TGTGCCAGCAGCTTAACCAGGGATGGGTATGGCTACACCTTC. Outside the CDR3, residues come from the reference TRBV11-2 and TRBJ1-2 proteins, so the full variable domain is: EAGVAQSPRYKIIEKRQSVAFWCNPISGHATLYWYQQILGQGPKLLIQFQNNGVVDDSQLPKDRFSAERLKGVDSTLKIQPAKLEDSAVYLCASSLTRDGYGYTFGSGTRLTVV.